This TCR beta chain was sequenced in a study of control samples from healthy donors and cancer patients. Assay: immunoSEQ multiplex PCR; the TCRdb copy retains only in-frame clones and omits some. There are under 200,000 clones in the sample; 92% occur only once, and approximately 0.7% lies in the top ten. Per germline, CDR1 MNHNY and CDR2 SVGAGI (reference sequence). This CDR3 region has 15 residues. Germline trimming cut 2 bases from V and 4 bases from J; bases unmatched to any gene: 3. This sequence originates from a woman in her twenties or thirties in good health. Sequenced: blood. The chain carries TRBV6-6 and TRBJ2-2, with 8 bases matching TRBD1. CDR3 loop: CASSYPGTGTGELFF. DNA for the CDR3: TGTGCCAGCAGTTACCCCGGGACAGGCACCGGGGAGCTGTTTTTT.